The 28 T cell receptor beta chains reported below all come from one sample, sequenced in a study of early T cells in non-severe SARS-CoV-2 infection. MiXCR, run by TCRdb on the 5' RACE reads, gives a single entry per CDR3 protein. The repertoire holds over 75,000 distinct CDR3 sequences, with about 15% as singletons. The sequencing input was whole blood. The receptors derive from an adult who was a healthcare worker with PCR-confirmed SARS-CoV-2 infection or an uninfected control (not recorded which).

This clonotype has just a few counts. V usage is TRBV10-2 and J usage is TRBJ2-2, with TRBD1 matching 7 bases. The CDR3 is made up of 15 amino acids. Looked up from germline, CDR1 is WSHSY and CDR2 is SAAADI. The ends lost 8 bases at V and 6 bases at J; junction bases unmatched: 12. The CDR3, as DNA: TGCGCCAGCCGAACGGACAGGAATATTGCCGGGGAGCTGTTTTTT. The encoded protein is CASRTDRNIAGELFF.

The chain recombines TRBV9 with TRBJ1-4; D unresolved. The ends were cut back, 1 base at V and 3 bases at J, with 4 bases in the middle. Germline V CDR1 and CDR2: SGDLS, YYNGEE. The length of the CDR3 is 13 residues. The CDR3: CASSVSANEKLFF. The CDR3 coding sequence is TGTGCCAGCAGCGTATCAGCTAATGAAAAACTGTTTTTT.

CDR3 DNA sequence: TGTGCCAGCAGCAGGGGGCCCGACACGGGGACGTACTGGGAACCCCTCCACTTT. Translating it yields CASSRGPDTGTYWEPLHF. The V and J genes are TRBV5-4 and TRBJ1-6; 7 bases agree with TRBD1. CDR1 is SGHNT and CDR2 is YYREEE in the germline V gene (reference sequence). CDR3 length: 18 amino acids. V gave up 4 bases and J gave up 12 bases; unmatched junction bases: 22.

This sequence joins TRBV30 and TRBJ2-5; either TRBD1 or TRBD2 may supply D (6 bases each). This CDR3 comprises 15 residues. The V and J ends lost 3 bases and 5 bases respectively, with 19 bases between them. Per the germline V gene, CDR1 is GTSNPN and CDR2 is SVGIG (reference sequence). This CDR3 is CAWSQGGLALETQYF. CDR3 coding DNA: TGTGCCTGGAGCCAAGGGGGGCTAGCTTTGGAGACCCAGTACTTC.

The CDR3 reads CASSYQRLATSYEQYF. The CDR3 DNA sequence: TGTGCCAGCAGTTACCAGCGACTAGCGACCTCCTACGAGCAGTACTTC. The chain links TRBV6-6 to TRBJ2-7, with 8 bases identical to TRBD2. J lost 0 bases, V lost 2 bases, and 6 bases had no gene match. Germline values: CDR1 MNHNY, CDR2 SVGAGI (reference sequence). This CDR3 is built from 16 residues.

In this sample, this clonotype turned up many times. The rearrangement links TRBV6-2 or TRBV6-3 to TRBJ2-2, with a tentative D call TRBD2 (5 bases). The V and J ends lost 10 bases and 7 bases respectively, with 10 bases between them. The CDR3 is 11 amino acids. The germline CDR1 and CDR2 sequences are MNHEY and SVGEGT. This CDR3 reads CATDYGGELFF. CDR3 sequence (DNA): TGTGCCACCGACTATGGCGGGGAGCTGTTTTTT.

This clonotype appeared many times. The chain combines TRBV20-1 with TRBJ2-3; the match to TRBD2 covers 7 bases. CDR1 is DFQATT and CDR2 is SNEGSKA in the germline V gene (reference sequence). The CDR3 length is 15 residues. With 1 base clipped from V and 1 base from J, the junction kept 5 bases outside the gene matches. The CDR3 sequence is CSARAGRGGTDTQYF. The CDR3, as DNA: TGCAGTGCTAGAGCGGGGAGGGGAGGCACAGATACGCAGTATTTT.

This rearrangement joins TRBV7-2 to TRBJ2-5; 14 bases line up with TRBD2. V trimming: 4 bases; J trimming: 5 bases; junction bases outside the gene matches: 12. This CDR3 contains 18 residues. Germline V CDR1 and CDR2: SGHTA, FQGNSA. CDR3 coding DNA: TGTGCCAGCAGCTCACGCCTGTCAGGACTAGCGGGGGGTGAGACCCAGTACTTC. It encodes CASSSRLSGLAGGETQYF. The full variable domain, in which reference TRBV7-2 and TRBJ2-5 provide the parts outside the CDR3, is GAGVSQSPSNKVTEKGKDVELRCDPISGHTALYWYRQSLGQGLEFLIYFQGNSAPDKSGLPSDRFSAERTGGSVSTLTIQRTQQEDSAVYLCASSSRLSGLAGGETQYFGPGTRLLVL.

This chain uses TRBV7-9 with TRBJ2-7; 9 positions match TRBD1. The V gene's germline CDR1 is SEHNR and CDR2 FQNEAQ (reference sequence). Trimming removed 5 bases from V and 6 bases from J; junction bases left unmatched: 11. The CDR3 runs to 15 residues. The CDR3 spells CASSSPGTGFSEQYF. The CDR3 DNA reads TGTGCCAGCAGCAGCCCTGGGACAGGGTTCTCCGAGCAGTACTTC.

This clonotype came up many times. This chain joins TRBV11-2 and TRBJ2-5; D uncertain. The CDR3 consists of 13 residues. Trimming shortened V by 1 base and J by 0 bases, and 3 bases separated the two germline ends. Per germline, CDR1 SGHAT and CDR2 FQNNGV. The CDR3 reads CASSLAYQETQYF. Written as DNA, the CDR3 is TGTGCCAGCAGCTTAGCCTACCAAGAGACCCAGTACTTC.

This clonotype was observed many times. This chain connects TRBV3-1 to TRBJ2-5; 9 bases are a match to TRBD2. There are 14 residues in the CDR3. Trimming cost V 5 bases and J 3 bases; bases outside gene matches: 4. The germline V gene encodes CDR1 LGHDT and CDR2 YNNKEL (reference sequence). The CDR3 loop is CASSIASGKETQYF. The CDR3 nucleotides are TGTGCCAGCAGCATAGCTAGCGGGAAAGAGACCCAGTACTTC.

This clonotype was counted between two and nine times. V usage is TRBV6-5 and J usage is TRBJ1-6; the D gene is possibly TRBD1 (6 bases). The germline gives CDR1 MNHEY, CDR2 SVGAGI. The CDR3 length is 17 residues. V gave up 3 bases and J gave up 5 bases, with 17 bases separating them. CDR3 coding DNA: TGTGCCAGCAGTTATCAAGTTTGGTACAGGGATAATTCACCCCTCCACTTT. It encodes CASSYQVWYRDNSPLHF.

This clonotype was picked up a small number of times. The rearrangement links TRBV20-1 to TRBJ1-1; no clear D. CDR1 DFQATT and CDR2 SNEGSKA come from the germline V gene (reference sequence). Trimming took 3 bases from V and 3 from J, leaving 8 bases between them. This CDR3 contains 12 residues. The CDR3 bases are TGCAGTGCTAGGGTCCGGGACACTGAAGCTTTCTTT. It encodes CSARVRDTEAFF.

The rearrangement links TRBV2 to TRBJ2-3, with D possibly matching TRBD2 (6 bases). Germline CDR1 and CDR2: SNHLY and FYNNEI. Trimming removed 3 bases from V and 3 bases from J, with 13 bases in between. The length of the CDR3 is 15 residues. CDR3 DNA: TGTGCCAGCAGTGATCGGGGGAGAGAGACAGATACGCAGTATTTT. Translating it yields CASSDRGRETDTQYF.

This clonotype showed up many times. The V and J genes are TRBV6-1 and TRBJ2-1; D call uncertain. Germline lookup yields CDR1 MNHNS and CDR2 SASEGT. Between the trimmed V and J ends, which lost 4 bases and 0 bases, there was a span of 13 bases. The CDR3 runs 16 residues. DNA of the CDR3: TGTGCCAGCAGTGGGAGACCGAGGAGCTCCTACAATGAGCAGTTCTTC. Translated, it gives CASSGRPRSSYNEQFF.

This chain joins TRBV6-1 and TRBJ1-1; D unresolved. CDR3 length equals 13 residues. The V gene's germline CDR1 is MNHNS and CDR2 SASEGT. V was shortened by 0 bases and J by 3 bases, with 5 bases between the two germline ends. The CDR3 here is CASSEAPHTEAFF. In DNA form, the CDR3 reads TGTGCCAGCAGTGAAGCCCCCCACACTGAAGCTTTCTTT.

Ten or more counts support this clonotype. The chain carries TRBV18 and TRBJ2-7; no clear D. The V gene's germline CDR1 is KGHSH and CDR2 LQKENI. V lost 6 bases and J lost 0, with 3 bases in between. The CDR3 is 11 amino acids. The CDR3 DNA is TGTGCCAGCTCGCACTCCTACGAGCAGTACTTC. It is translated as CASSHSYEQYF.

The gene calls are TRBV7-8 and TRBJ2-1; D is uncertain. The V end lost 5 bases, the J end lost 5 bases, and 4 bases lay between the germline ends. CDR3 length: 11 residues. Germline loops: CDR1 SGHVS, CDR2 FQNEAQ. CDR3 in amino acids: CASSQHNEQFF. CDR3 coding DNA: TGTGCCAGCAGCCAACACAATGAGCAGTTCTTC.

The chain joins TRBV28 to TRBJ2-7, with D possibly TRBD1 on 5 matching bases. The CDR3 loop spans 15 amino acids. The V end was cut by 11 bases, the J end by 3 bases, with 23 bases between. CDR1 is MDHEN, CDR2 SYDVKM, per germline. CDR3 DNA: TGTGCCCGCTACGAATGGGGCAGGCTGAGCTACGAGCAGTACTTC. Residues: CARYEWGRLSYEQYF.

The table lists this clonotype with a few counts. CDR3 region: CASSVAPTRETQYF. CDR3 nucleotide sequence: TGTGCCAGCAGCGTAGCCCCGACTCGGGAGACCCAGTACTTC. The chain recombines TRBV9 with TRBJ2-5; D is ambiguous. The CDR3 totals 14 residues. Germline assignment: CDR1 SGDLS and CDR2 YYNGEE. The V end lost 0 bases, the J end lost 5 bases, and 11 bases lay between the germline ends.

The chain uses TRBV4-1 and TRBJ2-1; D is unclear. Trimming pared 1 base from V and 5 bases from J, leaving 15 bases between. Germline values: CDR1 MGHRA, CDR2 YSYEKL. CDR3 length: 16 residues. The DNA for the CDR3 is TGCGCCAGCAGCCAAGGGCCAGCGCCTTACGACAATGAGCAGTTCTTC. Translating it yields CASSQGPAPYDNEQFF.

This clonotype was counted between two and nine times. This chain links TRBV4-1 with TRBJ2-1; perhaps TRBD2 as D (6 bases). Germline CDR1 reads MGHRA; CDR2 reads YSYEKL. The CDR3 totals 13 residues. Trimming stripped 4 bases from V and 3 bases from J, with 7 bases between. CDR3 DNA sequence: TGCGCCAGCAGCCTGGACTACTACAATGAGCAGTTCTTC. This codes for CASSLDYYNEQFF.

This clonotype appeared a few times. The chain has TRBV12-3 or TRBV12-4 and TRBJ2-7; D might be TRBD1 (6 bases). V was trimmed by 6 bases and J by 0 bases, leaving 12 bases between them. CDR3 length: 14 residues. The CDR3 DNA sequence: TGTGCCAGCAGATTCCAGGGGAGCTCCTACGAGCAGTACTTC. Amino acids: CASRFQGSSYEQYF.

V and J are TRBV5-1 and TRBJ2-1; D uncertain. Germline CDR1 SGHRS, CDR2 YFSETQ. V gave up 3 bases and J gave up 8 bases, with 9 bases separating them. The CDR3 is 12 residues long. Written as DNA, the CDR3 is TGCGCCAGCAGCTCGCGAGTTTATGAGCAGTTCTTC. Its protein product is CASSSRVYEQFF.

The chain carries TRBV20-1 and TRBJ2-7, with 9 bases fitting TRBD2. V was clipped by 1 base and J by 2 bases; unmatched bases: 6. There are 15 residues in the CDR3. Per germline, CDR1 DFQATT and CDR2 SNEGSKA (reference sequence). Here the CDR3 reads CSARVRTSDTYEQYF. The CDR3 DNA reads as TGCAGTGCTAGAGTTCGGACTAGCGACACCTACGAGCAGTACTTC.

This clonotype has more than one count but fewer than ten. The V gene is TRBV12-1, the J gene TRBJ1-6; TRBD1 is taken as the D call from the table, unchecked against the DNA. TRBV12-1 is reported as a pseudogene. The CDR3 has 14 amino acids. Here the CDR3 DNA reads TGTGCCAGCAGCCAAAGACAGGGAGGTTCACCCCTCCACTTT. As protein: CASSQRQGGSPLHF.

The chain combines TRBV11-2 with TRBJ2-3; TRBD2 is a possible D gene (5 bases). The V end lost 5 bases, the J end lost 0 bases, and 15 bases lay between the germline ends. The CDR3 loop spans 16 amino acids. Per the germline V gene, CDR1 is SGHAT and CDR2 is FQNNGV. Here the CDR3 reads CASSPEVWESTDTQYF. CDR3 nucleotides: TGTGCCAGCAGCCCCGAGGTGTGGGAGAGCACAGATACGCAGTATTTT.

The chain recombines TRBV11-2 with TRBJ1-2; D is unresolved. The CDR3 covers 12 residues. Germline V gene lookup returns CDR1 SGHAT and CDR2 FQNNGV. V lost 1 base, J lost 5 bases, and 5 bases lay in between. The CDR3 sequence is CASSLVGYGYTF. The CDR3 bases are TGTGCCAGCAGCTTAGTCGGTTATGGCTACACCTTC.